This T cell receptor (beta chain) originates from a study of cytomegalovirus exposure and HLA in healthy donors. Study details: Caucasian-associated ancestry cluster membership applied to around 76% of around 400 genotyped donors.

60 Vbeta and 13 Jbeta primers were used in PCR. How the authors handled the data: Counted up in a later analysis, unique TCR beta chains came to some 80 million, with around 10 million shared. Some clones are missing from TCRdb's copy, which holds only in-frame ones; the method was immunoSEQ multiplex PCR. V and J calls and clone size are copied from that table; D and trimming were computed from the DNA. Of roughly 160,000 clones listed, roughly 79% are singletons. Study observations and caveats: A later look showed TCR association rates differing by HLA locus, highest for DRB1 and lowest for HLA-C. V- and J-gene trimming of TCR beta was linked (in a later analysis) to a missense DCLRE1C variant.

A remark on this clone: Its antigen is still unknown.

Germline lookup yields CDR1 SGDLS and CDR2 YYNGEE. The CDR3 totals 19 residues. The trim removed 3 bases at V and 3 bases at J, leaving 20 bases unmatched. Sequenced: PBMCs. This sequence joins TRBV9 and TRBJ1-2, with 7 bases fitting TRBD1. This sequence was found in a woman aged 45-59 years in good health and CMV-seronegative. The chain's CDR3 is CASSASTAGGSAGYYGYTF. In nucleotides, the CDR3 is TGTGCCAGCAGCGCCTCGACAGCAGGGGGGAGTGCCGGGTACTATGGCTACACCTTC.